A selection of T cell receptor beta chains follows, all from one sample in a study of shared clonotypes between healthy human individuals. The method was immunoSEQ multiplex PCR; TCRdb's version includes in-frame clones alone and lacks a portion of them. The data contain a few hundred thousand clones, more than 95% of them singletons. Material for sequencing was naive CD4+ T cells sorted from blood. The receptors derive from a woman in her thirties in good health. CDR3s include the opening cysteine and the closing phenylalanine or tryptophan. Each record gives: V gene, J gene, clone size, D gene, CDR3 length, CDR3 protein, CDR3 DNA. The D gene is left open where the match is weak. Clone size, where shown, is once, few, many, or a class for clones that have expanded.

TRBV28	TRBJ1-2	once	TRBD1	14	CASSLIQGGYGYTF	TGTGCCAGCAGTTTGATACAGGGGGGATATGGCTACACCTTC
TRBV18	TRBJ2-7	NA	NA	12	CASSGQGYEQYF	TGTGCCAGCTCCGGGCAGGGCTACGAGCAGTACTTC
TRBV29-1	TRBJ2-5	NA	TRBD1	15	CSVGGWGQGVETQYF	TGCAGCGTTGGAGGCTGGGGACAGGGCGTAGAGACCCAGTACTTC
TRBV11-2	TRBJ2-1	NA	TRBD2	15	CASGPIAGARNEQFF	TGTGCCAGCGGTCCCATAGCGGGAGCGCGAAATGAGCAGTTCTTC
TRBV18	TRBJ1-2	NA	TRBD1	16	CASSLGQTARSDGYTF	TGTGCCAGCTCATTGGGACAGACGGCAAGGAGTGATGGCTACACCTTC
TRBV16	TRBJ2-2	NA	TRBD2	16	CASSPLIAGNTGELFF	TGTGCCAGCAGCCCCCTGATAGCGGGGAACACCGGGGAGCTGTTTTTT
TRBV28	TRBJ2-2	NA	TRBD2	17	CASSLRGRREHAGELFF	TGTGCCAGCAGTTTAAGGGGTCGGCGGGAGCATGCCGGGGAGCTGTTTTTT
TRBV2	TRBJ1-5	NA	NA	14	CASNEVESNQPQHF	TGTGCCAGCAACGAAGTAGAAAGCAATCAGCCCCAGCATTTT
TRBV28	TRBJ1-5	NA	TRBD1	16	CASSLWDRGLNQPQHF	TGTGCCAGCAGTTTATGGGACAGGGGGCTCAATCAGCCCCAGCATTTT
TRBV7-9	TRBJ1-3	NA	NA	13	CASSAHGGNTIYF	TGTGCCAGCAGCGCCCACGGGGGAAACACCATATATTTT
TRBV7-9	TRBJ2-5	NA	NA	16	CASSFSRVVEQETQYF	TGTGCCAGCAGCTTCTCCCGGGTTGTAGAACAAGAGACCCAGTACTTC
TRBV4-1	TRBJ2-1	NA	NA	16	CASSQDYAGLVNEQFF	TGCGCCAGCAGCCAAGATTACGCGGGGCTTGTCAATGAGCAGTTCTTC
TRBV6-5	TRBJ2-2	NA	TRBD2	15	CASGLAGGISGELFF	TGTGCCAGCGGGCTAGCGGGAGGAATTTCCGGGGAGCTGTTTTTT
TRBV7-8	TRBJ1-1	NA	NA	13	CASSLQEDTEAFF	TGTGCCAGCAGCTTACAGGAAGACACTGAAGCTTTCTTT
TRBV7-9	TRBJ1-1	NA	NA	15	CASSLVGIMNTEAFF	TGTGCCAGCAGCTTAGTCGGCATCATGAACACTGAAGCTTTCTTT
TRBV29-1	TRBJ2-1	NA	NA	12	CSVRDAAREQFF	TGCAGCGTCCGGGACGCCGCCCGGGAGCAGTTCTTC
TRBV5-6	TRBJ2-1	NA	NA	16	CASSRPGTSGYNEQFF	TGTGCCAGCAGCAGGCCAGGCACAAGCGGCTACAATGAGCAGTTCTTC
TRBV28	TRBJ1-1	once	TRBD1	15	CASSSGQGINTEAFF	TGTGCCAGCAGTTCAGGACAGGGGATAAACACTGAAGCTTTCTTT
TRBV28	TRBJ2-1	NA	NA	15	CASSVGGIPGNEQFF	TGTGCCAGCAGTGTGGGGGGTATCCCGGGCAATGAGCAGTTCTTC
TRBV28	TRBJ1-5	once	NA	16	CASSLWGMGKNQPQHF	TGTGCCAGCAGTTTATGGGGGATGGGGAAGAATCAGCCCCAGCATTTT
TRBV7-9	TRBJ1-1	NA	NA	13	CASSLVTNTEAFF	TGTGCCAGCAGCTTAGTGACGAACACTGAAGCTTTCTTT
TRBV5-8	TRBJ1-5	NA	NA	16	CASSWLGGLLRQPQHF	TGTGCCAGCAGCTGGTTGGGGGGCCTCCTTCGTCAGCCCCAGCATTTT
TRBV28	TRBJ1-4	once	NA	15	CASSPGGRENEKLFF	TGTGCCAGCAGCCCCGGGGGCAGGGAGAATGAAAAACTGTTTTTT
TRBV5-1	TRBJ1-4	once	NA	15	CASSLEVRDGEKLFF	TGCGCCAGCAGCTTGGAAGTGAGGGACGGTGAAAAACTGTTTTTT
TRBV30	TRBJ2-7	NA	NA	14	CAWSRAGVTYEQYF	TGTGCCTGGAGTAGGGCAGGGGTTACCTACGAGCAGTACTTC
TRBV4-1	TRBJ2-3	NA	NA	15	CASSQESRDADTQYF	TGCGCCAGCAGCCAAGAATCCAGGGACGCGGATACGCAGTATTTT
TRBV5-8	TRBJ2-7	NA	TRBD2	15	CASSLGGTRLYEQYF	TGTGCCAGCAGCTTGGGCGGGACTAGACTCTACGAGCAGTACTTC
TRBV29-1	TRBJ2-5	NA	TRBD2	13	CSVEASGRGAQYF	TGCAGCGTTGAGGCTAGCGGGAGAGGGGCCCAGTACTTC
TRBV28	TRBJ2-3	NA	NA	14	CASSFGLFTDTQYF	TGTGCCAGCAGTTTTGGACTCTTCACAGATACGCAGTATTTT
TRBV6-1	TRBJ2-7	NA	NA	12	CASSEIRYEQYF	TGTGCCAGCAGTGAAATAAGGTACGAGCAGTACTTC
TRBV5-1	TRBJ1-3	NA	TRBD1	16	CASSSTTGISGNTIYF	TGCGCCAGCAGCTCCACGACAGGGATCTCTGGAAACACCATATATTTT
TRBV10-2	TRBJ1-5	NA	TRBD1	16	CASSEGQGGGNQPQHF	TGCGCCAGCAGTGAAGGACAGGGGGGAGGCAATCAGCCCCAGCATTTT
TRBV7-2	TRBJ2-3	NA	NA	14	CASSPQGPPDTQYF	TGTGCCAGCAGCCCCCAGGGGCCCCCTGATACGCAGTATTTT
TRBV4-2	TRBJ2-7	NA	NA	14	CASSQEGSTYEQYF	TGTGCCAGCAGCCAAGAGGGCTCGACCTACGAGCAGTACTTC
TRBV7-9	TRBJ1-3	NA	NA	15	CASSLDTISGNTIYF	TGTGCCAGCAGCTTAGACACGATCTCTGGAAACACCATATATTTT
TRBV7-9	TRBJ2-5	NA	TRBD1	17	CASSLAGGQGAGETQYF	TGTGCCAGCAGCTTAGCGGGTGGGCAGGGGGCCGGCGAGACCCAGTACTTC
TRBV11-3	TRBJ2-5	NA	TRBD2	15	CASSRQGLAQETQYF	TGTGCCAGCAGCCGCCAGGGACTAGCGCAAGAGACCCAGTACTTC
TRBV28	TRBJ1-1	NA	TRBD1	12	CASRGQGPEAFF	TGTGCCAGCAGGGGACAGGGGCCTGAAGCTTTCTTT
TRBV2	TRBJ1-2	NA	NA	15	CASSEAGLGGYGYTF	TGTGCCAGCAGTGAAGCGGGGTTAGGGGGCTATGGCTACACCTTC
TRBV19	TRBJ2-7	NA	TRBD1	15	CASSRPGGLSYEQYF	TGTGCCAGTAGTAGACCAGGGGGATTATCCTACGAGCAGTACTTC
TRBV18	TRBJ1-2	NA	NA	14	CASSPPGKSYGYTF	TGTGCCAGCTCACCTCCTGGGAAGAGCTATGGCTACACCTTC
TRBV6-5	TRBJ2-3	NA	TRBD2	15	CATRTSGSRADTQYF	TGTGCCACCAGAACTAGCGGGAGTCGGGCAGATACGCAGTATTTT
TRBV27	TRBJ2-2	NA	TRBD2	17	CASSLLAGVMGTGELFF	TGTGCCAGCAGTCTACTAGCGGGAGTCATGGGCACCGGGGAGCTGTTTTTT
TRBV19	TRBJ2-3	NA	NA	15	CASSIRDFSTDTQYF	TGTGCCAGTAGTATACGGGACTTTAGCACAGATACGCAGTATTTT
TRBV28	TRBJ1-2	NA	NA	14	CASSPPQVNYGYTF	TGTGCCAGCAGTCCCCCCCAGGTGAACTATGGCTACACCTTC
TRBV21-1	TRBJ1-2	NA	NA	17	CASGGTGGARANYGYTF	TGTGCCAGCGGGGGGACAGGGGGCGCTAGGGCTAACTATGGCTACACCTTC
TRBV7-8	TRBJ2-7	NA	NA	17	CASSPPYGISNPGEQYF	TGTGCCAGCAGCCCACCTTATGGCATCTCAAATCCGGGCGAGCAGTACTTC
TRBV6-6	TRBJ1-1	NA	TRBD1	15	CASSYGGQGVMVAFF	TGTGCCAGCAGTTACGGGGGACAGGGGGTAATGGTGGCTTTCTTT
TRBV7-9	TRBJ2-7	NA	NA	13	CASSLLAAYEQYF	TGTGCCAGCAGCTTACTGGCAGCCTACGAGCAGTACTTC
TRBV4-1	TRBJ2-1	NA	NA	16	CASSQDNLDRGNEQFF	TGCGCCAGCAGCCAAGATAACCTAGATAGGGGCAATGAGCAGTTCTTC
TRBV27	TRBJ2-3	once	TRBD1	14	CASSLGQASDTQYF	TGTGCCAGCAGTTTGGGACAGGCTTCAGATACGCAGTATTTT
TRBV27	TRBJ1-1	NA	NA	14	CASSLGLMNTEAFF	TGTGCCAGCAGTTTGGGGCTAATGAACACTGAAGCTTTCTTT